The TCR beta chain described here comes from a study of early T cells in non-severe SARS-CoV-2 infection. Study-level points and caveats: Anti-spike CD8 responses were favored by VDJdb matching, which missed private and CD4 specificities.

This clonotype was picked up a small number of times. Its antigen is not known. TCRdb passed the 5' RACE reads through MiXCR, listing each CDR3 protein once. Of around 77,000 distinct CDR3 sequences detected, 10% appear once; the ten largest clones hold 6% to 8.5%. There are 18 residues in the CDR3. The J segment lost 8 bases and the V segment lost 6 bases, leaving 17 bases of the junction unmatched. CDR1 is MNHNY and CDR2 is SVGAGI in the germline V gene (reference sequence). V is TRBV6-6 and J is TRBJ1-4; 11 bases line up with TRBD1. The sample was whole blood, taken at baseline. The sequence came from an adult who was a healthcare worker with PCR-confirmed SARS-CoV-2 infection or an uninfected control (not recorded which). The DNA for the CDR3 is TGTGCCAGCAGAACCCGAACCGATGGACAGGGGGCAAGGGAAAAACTGTTTTTT. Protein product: CASRTRTDGQGAREKLFF.